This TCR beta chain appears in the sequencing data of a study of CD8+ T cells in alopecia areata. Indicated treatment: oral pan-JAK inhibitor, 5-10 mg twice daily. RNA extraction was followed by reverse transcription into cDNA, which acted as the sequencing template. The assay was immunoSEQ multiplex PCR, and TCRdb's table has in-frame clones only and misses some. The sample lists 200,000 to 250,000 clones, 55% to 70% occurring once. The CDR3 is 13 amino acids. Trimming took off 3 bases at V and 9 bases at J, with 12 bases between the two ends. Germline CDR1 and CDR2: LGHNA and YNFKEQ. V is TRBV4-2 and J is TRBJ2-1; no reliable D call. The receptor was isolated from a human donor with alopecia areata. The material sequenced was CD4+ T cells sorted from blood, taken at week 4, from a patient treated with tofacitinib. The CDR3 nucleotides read TGTGCCAGCAGCCAGGAATTTAGTGGTGAGCAGTTCTTC. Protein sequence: CASSQEFSGEQFF.